The 4 T cell receptor beta chains below come from one sample, sequenced in a study of identical twins. TCRdb fed the 5' RACE reads into MiXCR, producing one record per CDR3 protein. The sample includes 1.5 million to 2 million distinct CDR3 sequences, around a third of them seen just once. Source material: cord blood. Receptors were obtained from a newborn girl in good health.

This clonotype was observed a handful of times. The chain joins TRBV28 to TRBJ2-5; D is uncertain. Germline CDR1 MDHEN, CDR2 SYDVKM. Trimming cost V 3 bases and J 2 bases, with 13 bases left between them. The CDR3 totals 15 residues. CDR3 residues: CASSFRGVRQETQYF. In nucleotides, the CDR3 is TGTGCCAGCAGTTTTCGCGGAGTAAGGCAAGAGACCCAGTACTTC.

The V call is TRBV19, the J call TRBJ1-5, with D perhaps TRBD1 (6 bases). This CDR3 contains 13 residues. Trimming removed 3 bases from V and 4 bases from J, with 7 bases in between. Germline V gives CDR1 LNHDA, CDR2 SQIVND (reference sequence). The CDR3 spells CASSMQGNQPQHF. The CDR3 DNA follows: TGTGCCAGTAGTATGCAGGGGAATCAGCCCCAGCATTTT.

This chain connects TRBV9 to TRBJ2-1; the D call may be TRBD1 or TRBD2 (5 bases each). CDR1 is SGDLS, CDR2 YYNGEE, per germline. Trimming took 4 bases from V and 4 from J, leaving 18 bases between them. The CDR3 covers 16 residues. The CDR3: CASSPRGSEGYNEQFF. The CDR3 DNA reads TGTGCCAGCAGCCCTCGGGGCAGCGAGGGATACAATGAGCAGTTCTTC. Full variable domain (missing parts from reference TRBV9 and TRBJ2-1): DSGVTQTPKHLITATGQRVTLRCSPRSGDLSVYWYQQSLDQGLQFLIQYYNGEERAKGNILERFSAQQFPDLHSELNLSSLELGDSALYFCASSPRGSEGYNEQFFGPGTRLTVL.

The chain couples TRBV6-1 to TRBJ1-6; weak D call: TRBD1 (5 bases). Trimming removed 0 bases at V and 6 bases at J, with 21 bases between. The V gene's germline CDR1 is MNHNS and CDR2 SASEGT. The CDR3 has 19 residues. CDR3 DNA sequence: TGTGCCAGCAGTGAAGCGTTGCTTGGCGTTGGACAAGTTAATTCACCCCTCCACTTT. Its protein product is CASSEALLGVGQVNSPLHF.